This entry describes one TCR beta chain. Antigen specificity is unknown. These data originate in a study of cytomegalovirus exposure and HLA in healthy donors. Whole-study results and caveats: In a later analysis, common viral pathogens appeared linked to several of the most significant clusters.

Trimming took 4 bases from V and 2 from J, leaving 5 bases between them. Germline CDR1 is SGDLS and CDR2 is YYNGEE. The CDR3 sequence is 12 residues long. Use of 60 Vbeta and 13 Jbeta primers characterized the PCR. Some clones are missing from TCRdb's copy, which holds only in-frame ones; the method was immunoSEQ multiplex PCR. This sample has around 150,000 clones, with 60% to 80% found just once. Sequences were obtained from PBMCs. The receptor comes from a woman aged 45-60 years in good health and CMV-seropositive. The chain links TRBV9 to TRBJ2-3; D unresolved. CDR3 protein: CASSPYTDTQYF. The CDR3 DNA sequence: TGTGCCAGCAGCCCTTACACAGATACGCAGTATTTT. The entire variable domain, with the rest obtained from reference TRBV9 and TRBJ2-3, is as follows: DSGVTQTPKHLITATGQRVTLRCSPRSGDLSVYWYQQSLDQGLQFLIQYYNGEERAKGNILERFSAQQFPDLHSELNLSSLELGDSALYFCASSPYTDTQYFGPGTRLTVL.